This T cell receptor (beta chain) stems from a study of PD-1 blockade in classical Hodgkin lymphoma. Sequencing was performed with immunoSEQ multiplex PCR; in TCRdb, only in-frame clones are kept and a portion is missing. The table lists about 7,700 clones, roughly 90% of them singletons. In this sample, this clone turned up a few times. Its antigen is currently unknown. Findings and limits, study-wide: Newly diagnosed patients had baseline TCR diversity that was reportedly lower than that of healthy donors. Researchers reported that CD4+ TCR diversity, though not CD8+, rose significantly by C4D1.

J was trimmed by 2 bases and V by 5 bases; bases with no gene match: 8. CDR1 and CDR2 (germline): LNHDA, SQIVND (reference sequence). This CDR3 region has 16 residues. Each patient's relapse followed autologous stem cell transplantation, and brentuximab vedotin exposure varied. Thawed PBMCs yielded CD4+ T cells through magnetic negative selection. The source material was CD4+ T cells from blood, sampled at baseline. This clonotype was obtained from a human donor with classical Hodgkin lymphoma. The rearrangement joins TRBV19 to TRBJ2-1; 8 bases agree with TRBD2. The CDR3 loop reads CASSPKQRGPYNEQFF. The CDR3 coding sequence is TGTGCCAGTAGTCCCAAACAGCGGGGGCCCTACAATGAGCAGTTCTTC.